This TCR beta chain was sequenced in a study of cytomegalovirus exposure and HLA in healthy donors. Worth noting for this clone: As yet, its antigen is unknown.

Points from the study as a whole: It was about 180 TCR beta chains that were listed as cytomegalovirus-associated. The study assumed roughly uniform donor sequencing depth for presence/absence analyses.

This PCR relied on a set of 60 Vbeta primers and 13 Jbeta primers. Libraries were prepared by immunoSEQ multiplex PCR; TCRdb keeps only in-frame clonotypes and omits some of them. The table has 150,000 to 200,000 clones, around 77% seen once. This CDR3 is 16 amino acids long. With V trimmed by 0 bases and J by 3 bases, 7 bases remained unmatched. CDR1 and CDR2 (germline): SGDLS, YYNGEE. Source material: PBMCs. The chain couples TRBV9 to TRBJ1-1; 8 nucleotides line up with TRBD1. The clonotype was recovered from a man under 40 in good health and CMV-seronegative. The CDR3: CASSVGQGAWDTEAFF. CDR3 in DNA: TGTGCCAGCAGCGTAGGGCAGGGGGCGTGGGACACTGAAGCTTTCTTT.